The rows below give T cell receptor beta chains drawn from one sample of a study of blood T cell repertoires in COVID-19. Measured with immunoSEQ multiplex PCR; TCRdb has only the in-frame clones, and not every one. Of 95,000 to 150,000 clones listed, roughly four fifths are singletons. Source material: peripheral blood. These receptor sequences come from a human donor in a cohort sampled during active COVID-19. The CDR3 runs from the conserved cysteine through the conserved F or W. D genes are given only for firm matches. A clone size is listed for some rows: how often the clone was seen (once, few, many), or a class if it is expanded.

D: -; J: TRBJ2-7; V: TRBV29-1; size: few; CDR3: CSVSDNSEQYF; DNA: TGCAGCGTTTCGGACAACTCCGAGCAGTACTTC
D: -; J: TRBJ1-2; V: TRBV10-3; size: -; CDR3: CAISEPVAGPTYGYTF; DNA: TGTGCCATCAGTGAGCCTGTAGCGGGGCCCACCTATGGCTACACCTTC
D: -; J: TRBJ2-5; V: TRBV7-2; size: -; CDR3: CASSLNGVRETQYF; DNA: TGTGCCAGCAGCTTAAACGGGGTTCGGGAGACCCAGTACTTC
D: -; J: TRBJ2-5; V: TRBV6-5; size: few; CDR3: CASSPPDRPRETQYF; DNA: TGTGCCAGCAGTCCTCCCGACAGGCCTCGAGAGACCCAGTACTTC
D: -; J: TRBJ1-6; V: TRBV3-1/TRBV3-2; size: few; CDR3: CASSQGARQDSPLHF; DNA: TGTGCCAGCAGCCAAGGAGCCAGGCAAGATTCACCCCTCCACTTT
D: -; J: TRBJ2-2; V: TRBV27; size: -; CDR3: CASSRQATGELFF; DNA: TGTGCCAGCAGTCGTCAGGCCACCGGGGAGCTGTTTTTT
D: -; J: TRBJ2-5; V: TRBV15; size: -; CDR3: CATSRDPGQRETQYF; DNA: TGTGCCACCAGCAGAGATCCCGGTCAGCGGGAGACCCAGTACTTC
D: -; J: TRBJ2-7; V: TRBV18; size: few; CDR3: CASSPRGDEQYF; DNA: TGTGCCAGCTCACCCAGGGGAGACGAGCAGTACTTC
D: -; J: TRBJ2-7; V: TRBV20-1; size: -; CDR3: CSARSGFEQYF; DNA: TGCAGTGCTAGGTCCGGGTTCGAGCAGTACTTC
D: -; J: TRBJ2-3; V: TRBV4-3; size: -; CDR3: CASSPTAGGTDTQYF; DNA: TGCGCCAGCAGCCCAACGGCAGGGGGCACAGATACGCAGTATTTT
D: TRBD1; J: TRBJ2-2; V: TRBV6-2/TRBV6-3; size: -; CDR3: CASSYGQGAGTGELFF; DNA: TGTGCCAGCAGTTACGGACAGGGGGCAGGTACCGGGGAGCTGTTTTTT
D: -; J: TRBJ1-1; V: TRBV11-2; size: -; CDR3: CASSRDSYTEAFF; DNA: TGTGCCAGCAGCAGAGACAGCTACACTGAAGCTTTCTTT
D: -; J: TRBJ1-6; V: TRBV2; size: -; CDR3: CASRTRAGALHF; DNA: TGTGCCAGCAGGACGCGAGCGGGGGCCCTCCACTTT
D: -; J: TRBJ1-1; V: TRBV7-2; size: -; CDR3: CASNQGYNTEAFF; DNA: TGTGCCAGCAACCAGGGGTATAACACTGAAGCTTTCTTT
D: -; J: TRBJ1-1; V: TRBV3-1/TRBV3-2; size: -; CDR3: CASSQEVQGYTEAFF; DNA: TGTGCCAGCAGCCAAGAGGTCCAGGGGTACACTGAAGCTTTCTTT
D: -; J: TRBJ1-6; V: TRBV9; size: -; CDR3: CASSLQGANSPLHF; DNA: TGTGCCAGCAGCCTACAGGGAGCCAATTCACCCCTCCACTTT
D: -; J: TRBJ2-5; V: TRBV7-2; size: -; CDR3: CASSPGFLETQYF; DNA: TGTGCCAGCAGCCCGGGGTTTTTGGAGACCCAGTACTTC
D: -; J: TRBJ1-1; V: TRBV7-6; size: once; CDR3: CASSLAGEGTEAFF; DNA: TGTGCCAGCAGCTTAGCGGGAGAGGGCACTGAAGCTTTCTTT
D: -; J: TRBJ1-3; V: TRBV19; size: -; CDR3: CASSSPSRAGSGNTIYF; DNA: TGTGCCAGTAGTTCACCTTCGCGGGCCGGGTCTGGAAACACCATATATTTT
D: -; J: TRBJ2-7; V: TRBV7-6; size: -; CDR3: CASSSGTHLYEQYF; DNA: TGTGCCAGCAGCTCAGGGACTCACCTCTACGAGCAGTACTTC
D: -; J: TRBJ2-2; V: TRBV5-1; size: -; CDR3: CASSLGVRGNTGELFF; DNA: TGCGCCAGCAGCTTGGGGGTCAGGGGCAACACCGGGGAGCTGTTTTTT
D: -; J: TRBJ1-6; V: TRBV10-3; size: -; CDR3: CAISESQLGNSPLHF; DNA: TGTGCCATCAGTGAGTCACAGCTTGGGAATTCACCCCTCCACTTT
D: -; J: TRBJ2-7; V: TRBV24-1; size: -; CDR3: CATNHTMLSYEQYF; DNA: TGTGCCACCAATCACACCATGCTTTCCTACGAGCAGTACTTC
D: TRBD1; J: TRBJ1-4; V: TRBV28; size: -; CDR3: CASSYPTGIEKLFF; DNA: TGTGCCAGCAGTTACCCGACAGGGATTGAAAAACTGTTTTTT
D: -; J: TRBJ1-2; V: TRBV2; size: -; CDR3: CASSLDSGNYGYTF; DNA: TGTGCCAGCAGTTTGGACAGCGGCAACTATGGCTACACCTTC
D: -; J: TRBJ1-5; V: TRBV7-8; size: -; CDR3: CASSLGHLYLPQHF; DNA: TGTGCCAGCAGCTTGGGACATCTCTACCTACCCCAGCATTTT
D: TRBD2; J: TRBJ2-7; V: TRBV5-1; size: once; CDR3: CASSLSGQRGGRPTGQYF; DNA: TGCGCCAGCAGCTTGTCGGGCCAGCGGGGGGGCCGCCCAACTGGGCAGTACTTC
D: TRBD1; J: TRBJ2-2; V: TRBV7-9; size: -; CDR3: CAGTTGDNTGELFF; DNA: TGTGCCGGAACTACAGGGGACAACACCGGGGAGCTGTTTTTT
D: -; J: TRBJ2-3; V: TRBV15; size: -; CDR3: CATSRDRQGTDTQYF; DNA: TGTGCCACCAGCAGAGATAGGCAGGGGACAGATACGCAGTATTTT
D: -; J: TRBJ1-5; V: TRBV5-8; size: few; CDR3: CASSPGGPYSNQPQHF; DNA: TGTGCCAGCAGCCCCGGGGGACCTTATAGCAATCAGCCCCAGCATTTT
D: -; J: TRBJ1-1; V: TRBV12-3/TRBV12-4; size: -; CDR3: CASSPRMNTEAFF; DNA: TGTGCCAGCAGCCCTCGTATGAACACTGAAGCTTTCTTT
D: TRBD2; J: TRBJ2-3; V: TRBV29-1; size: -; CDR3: CSATGLAGARDTQYF; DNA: TGCAGCGCTACTGGACTAGCCGGAGCTAGGGATACGCAGTATTTT